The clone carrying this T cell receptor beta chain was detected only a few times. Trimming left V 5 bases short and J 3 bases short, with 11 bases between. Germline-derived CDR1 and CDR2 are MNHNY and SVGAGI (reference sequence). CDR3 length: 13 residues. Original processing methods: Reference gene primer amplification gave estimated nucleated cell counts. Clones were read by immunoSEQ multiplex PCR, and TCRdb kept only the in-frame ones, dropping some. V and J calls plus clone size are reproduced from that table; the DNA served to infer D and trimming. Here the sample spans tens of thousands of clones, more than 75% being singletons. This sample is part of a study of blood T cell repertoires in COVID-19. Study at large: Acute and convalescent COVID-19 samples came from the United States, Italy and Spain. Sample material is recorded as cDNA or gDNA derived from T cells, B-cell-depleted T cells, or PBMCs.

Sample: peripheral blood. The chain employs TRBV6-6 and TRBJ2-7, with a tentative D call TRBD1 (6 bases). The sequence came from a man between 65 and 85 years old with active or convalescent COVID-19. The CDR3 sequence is CASSTTGYYEQYF. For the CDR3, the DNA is TGTGCCAGCAGTACGACAGGTTACTACGAGCAGTACTTC.